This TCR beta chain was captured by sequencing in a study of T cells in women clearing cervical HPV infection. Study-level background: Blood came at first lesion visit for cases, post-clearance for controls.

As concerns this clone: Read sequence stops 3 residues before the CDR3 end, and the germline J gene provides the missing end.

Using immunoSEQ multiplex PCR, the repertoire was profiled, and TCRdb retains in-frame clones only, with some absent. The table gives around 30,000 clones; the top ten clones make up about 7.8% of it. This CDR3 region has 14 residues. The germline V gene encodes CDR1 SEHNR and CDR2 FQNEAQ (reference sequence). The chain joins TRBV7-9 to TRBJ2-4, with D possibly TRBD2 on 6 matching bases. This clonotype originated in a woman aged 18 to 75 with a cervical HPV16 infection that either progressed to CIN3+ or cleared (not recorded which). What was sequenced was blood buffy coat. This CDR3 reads CASSDRESGYGQYF. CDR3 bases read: TGTGCCAGCAGCGATCGGGAGTCGGGGTATGGT.